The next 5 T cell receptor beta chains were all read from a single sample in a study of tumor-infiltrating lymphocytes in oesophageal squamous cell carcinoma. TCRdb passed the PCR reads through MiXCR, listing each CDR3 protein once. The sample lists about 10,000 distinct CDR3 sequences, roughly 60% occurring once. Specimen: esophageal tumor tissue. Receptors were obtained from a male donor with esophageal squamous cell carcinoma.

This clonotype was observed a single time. The CDR3 loop is CASSHPGGGGDNEQFF. CDR3 bases: TGTGCCAGCAGCCATCCGGGTGGAGGGGGAGACAATGAGCAGTTCTTC. V is TRBV7-8 and J is TRBJ2-1; D possibly uses TRBD1 or TRBD2 (6 bases each). Germline V CDR1 and CDR2: SGHVS, FQNEAQ. The length of the CDR3 is 16 residues. The V end was cut by 5 bases, the J end by 5 bases, with 19 bases between.

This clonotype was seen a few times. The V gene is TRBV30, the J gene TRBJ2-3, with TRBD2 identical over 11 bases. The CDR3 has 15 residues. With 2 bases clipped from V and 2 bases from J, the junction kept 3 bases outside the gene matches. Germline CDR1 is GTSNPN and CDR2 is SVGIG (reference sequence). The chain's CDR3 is CAWSPGLADTDTQYF. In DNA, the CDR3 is TGTGCCTGGAGTCCGGGACTAGCGGACACAGATACGCAGTATTTT. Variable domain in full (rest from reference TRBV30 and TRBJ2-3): SQTIHQWPATLVQPVGSPLSLECTVEGTSNPNLYWYRQAAGRGLQLLFYSVGIGQISSEVPQNLSASRPQDRQFILSSKKLLLSDSGFYLCAWSPGLADTDTQYFGPGTRLTVL.

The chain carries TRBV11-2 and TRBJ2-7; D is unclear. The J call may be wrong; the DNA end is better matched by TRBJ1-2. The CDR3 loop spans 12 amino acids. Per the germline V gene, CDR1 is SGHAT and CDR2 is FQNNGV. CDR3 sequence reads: CASSTENYGYTF. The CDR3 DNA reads TGTGCCAGCAGCACTGAGAACTATGGCTACACCTTC.

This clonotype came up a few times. The CDR3, as DNA: TGTGCCAGCAGCTCCCTGACTAGCGGGAGTAGGACAGATACGCAGTATTTT. Translated, it gives CASSSLTSGSRTDTQYF. The gene calls are TRBV7-3 and TRBJ2-3; 12 nucleotides match TRBD2. J gave up 3 bases and V 4 bases, and 8 bases lay outside the gene matches. The CDR3 contains 17 residues. Germline-derived CDR1 and CDR2 are SGHTA and FQGTGA.

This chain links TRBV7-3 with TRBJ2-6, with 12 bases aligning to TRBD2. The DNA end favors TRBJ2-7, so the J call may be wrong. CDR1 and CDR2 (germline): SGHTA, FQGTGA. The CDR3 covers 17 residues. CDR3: CASSLTGRTSGIDEQYF. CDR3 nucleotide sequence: TGTGCCAGCAGCTTAACGGGGCGGACTAGCGGGATCGATGAGCAGTACTTC.